This TCR beta chain is from a study of technical replicates of blood from a handful of donors. The protocol was immunoSEQ multiplex PCR, while the TCRdb copy is restricted to in-frame clones and leaves out a portion. The sample has tens of thousands of clones; 91% are singletons. CDR3 length equals 13 residues. V was cut by 5 bases and J by 3 bases, with 10 bases left in between. The V gene's germline CDR1 is SEHNR and CDR2 FQNEAQ (reference sequence). The sample taken for sequencing was PBMCs. The chain is built from TRBV7-9 and TRBJ1-1, with D possibly being TRBD1 (5 bases). This clonotype originated in a human donor in good health. Some clones in this sample may be carry-over from other donors' samples. Written as DNA, the CDR3 is TGTGCCAGCAGCCCCGGGGGTTACACTGAAGCTTTCTTT. Its protein product is CASSPGGYTEAFF.